The 5 T cell receptor beta chains below were found in one sample sequenced in a study of blood T cell repertoires in COVID-19. TCRdb's copy holds only in-frame clones and misses some; the assay was immunoSEQ multiplex PCR. The sample consists of 40,000 to 50,000 clones, approximately 90% of them appearing once. Sequencing was done on a sample of peripheral blood. The receptors here all came from a man in his 70s with acute or convalescent COVID-19.

This chain joins TRBV21-1 and TRBJ2-5; no DNA check was done on the table's D call, TRBD1. TRBV21-1 is labeled a pseudogene. CDR3 length equals 13 residues. CDR3 sequence (DNA): TGTGCCAGCCCCCTACAGGGCCAAGAGACCCAGTACTTC. Its translation: CASPLQGQETQYF.

This chain links TRBV20-1 with TRBJ2-5; D is perhaps TRBD2 (5 bases). With 3 bases removed from V and 2 bases from J, the gap between germline ends came to 13 bases. CDR3 length: 14 amino acids. Germline CDR1 and CDR2: DFQATT and SNEGSKA (reference sequence). CDR3 DNA: TGCAGTGCTAGTACTCGAGGGATTCAAGAGACCCAGTACTTC. It codes for CSASTRGIQETQYF.

The V call is TRBV19, the J call TRBJ2-3; unclear D gene. The CDR3 is 13 amino acids. The V end was cut by 7 bases, the J end by 5 bases, with 13 bases between. The germline V gene has CDR1 LNHDA and CDR2 SQIVND (reference sequence). The CDR3 reads CASTTPGGDTQYF. CDR3 DNA sequence: TGTGCCAGTACCACCCCGGGTGGAGATACGCAGTATTTT.

The V call is TRBV6-2 or TRBV6-3, the J call TRBJ1-5; 8 nucleotides align to TRBD1. Germline loops: CDR1 MNHEY, CDR2 SVGEGT. With V trimmed by 6 bases and J by 0 bases, 19 bases remained unmatched. The CDR3 runs 20 residues. The CDR3 bases are TGTGCCAGCAGCCCTTCCCCAAAAAACAGGGGGATTTATAGCAATCAGCCCCAGCATTTT. This translates into CASSPSPKNRGIYSNQPQHF.

This rearrangement joins TRBV19 to TRBJ2-1, with TRBD2 matching over 9 bases. This CDR3 spans 15 amino acids. Germline assignment: CDR1 LNHDA and CDR2 SQIVND (reference sequence). The trim removed 3 bases at V and 3 bases at J, leaving 3 bases unmatched. CDR3 protein: CASSISRGGYNEQFF. As DNA, the CDR3 is TGTGCCAGTAGTATTTCGCGGGGGGGCTACAATGAGCAGTTCTTC.